This TCR beta chain was captured in a study of identical twins. As concerns this clonotype: As yet, its antigen is unknown.

Each CDR3 protein is one row after TCRdb ran MiXCR on the 5' RACE reads. The repertoire includes around 960,000 distinct CDR3 sequences, 10% to 15% of them detected once, and around 1.5% sits in the top ten. Whole-study results and caveats: Zero-insertion analyses were open to partial confounding by invariant MAIT and iNKT cells.

These data also formed part of another study, on yellow fever vaccine responses in identical twins.

Sequencing used PBMCs. This receptor was taken from a woman aged 18-29 years in good health.

As DNA, the CDR3 is TGTGCCAGCAGTTACTCCACTAGTAGGATTTACAATGAGCAGTTCTTC. It specifies CASSYSTSRIYNEQFF. The V and J genes are TRBV6-2 or TRBV6-3 and TRBJ2-1; maybe TRBD2 (5 bases). The CDR3 extends over 16 amino acids. The V and J ends lost 0 bases and 4 bases respectively, with 13 bases between them. Per the germline V gene, CDR1 is MNHEY and CDR2 is SVGEGT.